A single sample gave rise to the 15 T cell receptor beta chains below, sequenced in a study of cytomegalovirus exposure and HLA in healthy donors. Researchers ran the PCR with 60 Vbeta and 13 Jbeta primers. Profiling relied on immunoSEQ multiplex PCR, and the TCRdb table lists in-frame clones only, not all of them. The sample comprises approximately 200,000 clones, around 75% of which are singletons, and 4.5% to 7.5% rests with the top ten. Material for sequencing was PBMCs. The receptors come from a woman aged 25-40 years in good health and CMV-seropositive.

The CDR3 DNA follows: TGTGCCAGCAGTTACTGGGGGCGCGACTATGGCTACACCTTC. As protein: CASSYWGRDYGYTF. The rearrangement links TRBV6-5 to TRBJ1-2; tentatively, D is TRBD1 (6 bases). Germline V CDR1 and CDR2: MNHEY, SVGAGI. The CDR3 is made up of 14 amino acids. The V end was cut by 1 base, the J end by 3 bases, with 9 bases between.

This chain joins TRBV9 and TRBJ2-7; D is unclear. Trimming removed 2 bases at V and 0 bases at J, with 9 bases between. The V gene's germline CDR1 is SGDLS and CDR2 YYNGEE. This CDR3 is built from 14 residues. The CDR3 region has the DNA TGTGCCAGCAGCGTCGGAGATACCTCCTACGAGCAGTACTTC. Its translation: CASSVGDTSYEQYF.

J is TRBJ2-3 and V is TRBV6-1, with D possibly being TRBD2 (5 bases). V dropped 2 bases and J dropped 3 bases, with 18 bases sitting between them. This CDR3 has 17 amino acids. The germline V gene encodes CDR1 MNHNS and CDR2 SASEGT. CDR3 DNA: TGTGCCAGCAGTGAAAGTCCGGGGTCCTTATGGACAGATACGCAGTATTTT. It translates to CASSESPGSLWTDTQYF.

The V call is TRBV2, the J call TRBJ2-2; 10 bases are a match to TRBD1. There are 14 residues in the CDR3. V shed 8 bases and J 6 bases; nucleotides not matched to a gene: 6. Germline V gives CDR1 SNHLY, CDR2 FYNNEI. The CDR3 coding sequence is TGTGCCAGCGGGAGACAGGGGGCGCCCGGGGAGCTGTTTTTT. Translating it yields CASGRQGAPGELFF.

The CDR3 DNA reads TGTGCCAGCAGACCCGGACTAGCGGGGGGGAGCTCCTACAATGAGCAGTTCTTC. Protein sequence: CASRPGLAGGSSYNEQFF. This chain uses TRBV5-4 with TRBJ2-1; 15 bases align to TRBD2. The CDR3 loop spans 18 amino acids. Germline CDR1 SGHNT, CDR2 YYREEE (reference sequence). V lost 5 bases and J lost 0; bases outside the gene matches: 6.

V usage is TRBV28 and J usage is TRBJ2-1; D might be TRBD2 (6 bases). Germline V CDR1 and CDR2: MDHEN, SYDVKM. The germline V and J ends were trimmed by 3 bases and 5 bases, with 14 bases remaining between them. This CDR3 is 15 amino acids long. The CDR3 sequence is CASSFPGVADNEQFF. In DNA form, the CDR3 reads TGTGCCAGCAGTTTCCCGGGAGTGGCGGACAATGAGCAGTTCTTC.

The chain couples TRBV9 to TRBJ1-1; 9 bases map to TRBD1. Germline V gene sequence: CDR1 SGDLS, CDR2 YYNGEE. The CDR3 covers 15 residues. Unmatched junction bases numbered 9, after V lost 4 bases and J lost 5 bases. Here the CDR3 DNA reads TGTGCCAGCAGCACAGGGGACAGGGTAAATACTGAAGCTTTCTTT. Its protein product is CASSTGDRVNTEAFF.

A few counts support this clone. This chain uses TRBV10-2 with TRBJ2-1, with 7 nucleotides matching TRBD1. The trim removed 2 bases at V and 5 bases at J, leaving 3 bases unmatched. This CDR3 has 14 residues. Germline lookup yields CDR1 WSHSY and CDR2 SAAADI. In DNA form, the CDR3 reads TGCGCCAGCAGTGAGCTAGGGGGCCACAATGAGCAGTTCTTC. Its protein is CASSELGGHNEQFF.

The CDR3 loop is CASNSKTGSLTEAFF. DNA of the CDR3: TGTGCCAGCAACTCTAAGACAGGGTCTCTCACTGAAGCTTTCTTT. V is TRBV5-4 and J is TRBJ1-1, with TRBD1 matching 7 bases. The junction had 12 bases not matched to a gene; V was cut back by 6 bases and J by 4 bases. The CDR3 runs 15 residues. The germline CDR1 and CDR2 sequences are SGHNT and YYREEE (reference sequence).

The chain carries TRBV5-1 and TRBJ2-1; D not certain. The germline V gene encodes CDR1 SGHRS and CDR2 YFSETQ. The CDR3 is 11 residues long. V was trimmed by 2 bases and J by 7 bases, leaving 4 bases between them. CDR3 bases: TGCGCCAGCAGCTTTCTAAATGAGCAGTTCTTC. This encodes CASSFLNEQFF.

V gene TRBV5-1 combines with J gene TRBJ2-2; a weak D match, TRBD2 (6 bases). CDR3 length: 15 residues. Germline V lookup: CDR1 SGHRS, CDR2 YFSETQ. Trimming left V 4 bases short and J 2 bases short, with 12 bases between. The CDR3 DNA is TGCGCCAGCAGCAAAGGGACTTCAAACACCGGGGAGCTGTTTTTT. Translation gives CASSKGTSNTGELFF.

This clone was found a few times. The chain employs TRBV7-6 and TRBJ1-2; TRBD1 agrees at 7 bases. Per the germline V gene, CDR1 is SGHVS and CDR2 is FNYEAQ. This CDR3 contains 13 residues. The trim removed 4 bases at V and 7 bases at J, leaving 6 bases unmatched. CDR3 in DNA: TGTGCCAGCAGCTCCCGAGGGGGCTTTGGCTACACCTTC. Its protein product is CASSSRGGFGYTF.

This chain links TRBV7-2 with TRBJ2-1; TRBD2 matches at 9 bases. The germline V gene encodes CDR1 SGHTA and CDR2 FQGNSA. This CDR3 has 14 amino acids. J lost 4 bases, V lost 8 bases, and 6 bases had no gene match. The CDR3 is CASLAGGPYNEQFF. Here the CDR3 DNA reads TGTGCCAGCCTCGCGGGGGGGCCATACAATGAGCAGTTCTTC.

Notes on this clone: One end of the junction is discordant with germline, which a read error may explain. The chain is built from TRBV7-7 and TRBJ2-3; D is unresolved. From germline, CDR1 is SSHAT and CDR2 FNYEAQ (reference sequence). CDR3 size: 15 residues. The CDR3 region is CASSPGSLSADTQYF. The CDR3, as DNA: TGTGCTAGCAGCCCCGGGTCCCTCTCAGCAGATACGCAGTATTTT.

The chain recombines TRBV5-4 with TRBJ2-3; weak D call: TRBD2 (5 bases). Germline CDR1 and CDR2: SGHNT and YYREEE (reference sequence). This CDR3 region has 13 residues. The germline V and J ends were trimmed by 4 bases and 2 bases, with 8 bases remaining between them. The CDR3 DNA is TGTGCCAGCAGCCGAGGGTCCACAGATACGCAGTATTTT. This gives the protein CASSRGSTDTQYF.